This T cell receptor beta chain emerged from a study of shared clonotypes between healthy human individuals. Using immunoSEQ multiplex PCR, the repertoire was profiled, and TCRdb retains in-frame clones only, with some absent. The repertoire has about 490,000 clones, 65% to 80% of them found once; the top ten carry approximately 12%. Trimming left V 5 bases short and J 6 bases short, with 14 bases between. The CDR3 has 13 amino acids. Germline CDR1 and CDR2: SGHTA and FQGTGA. This clone was observed a few times. This chain connects TRBV7-3 to TRBJ2-7; a possible D gene is TRBD2 (5 bases). Sequencing was done on a sample of PBMCs. The receptor was derived from a woman aged 40 to 50 in good health. Some clones in this sample may be carry-over from other donors' samples. The CDR3 here is CASSPGSGGEQYF. Here the CDR3 DNA reads TGTGCCAGCAGCCCCGGCTCCGGAGGCGAGCAGTACTTC.